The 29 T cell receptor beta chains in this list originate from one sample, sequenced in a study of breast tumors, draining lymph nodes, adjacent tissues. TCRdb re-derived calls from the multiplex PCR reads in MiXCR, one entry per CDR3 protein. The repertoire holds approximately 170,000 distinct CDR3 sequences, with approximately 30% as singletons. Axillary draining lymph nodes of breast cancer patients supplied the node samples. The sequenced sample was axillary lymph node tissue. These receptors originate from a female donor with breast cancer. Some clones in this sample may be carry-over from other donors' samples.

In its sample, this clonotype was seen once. CDR3 in DNA: TGTGCCAGCAGCCATACCGGTGCAGGGGTCGATGAGCAGTTCTTC. Its translation is CASSHTGAGVDEQFF. This chain connects TRBV7-9 to TRBJ2-1; TRBD1 might be the D (6 bases). Trimming removed 5 bases at V and 8 bases at J, with 19 bases between. Germline CDR1 is SEHNR and CDR2 is FQNEAQ (reference sequence). The CDR3 is 15 residues long.

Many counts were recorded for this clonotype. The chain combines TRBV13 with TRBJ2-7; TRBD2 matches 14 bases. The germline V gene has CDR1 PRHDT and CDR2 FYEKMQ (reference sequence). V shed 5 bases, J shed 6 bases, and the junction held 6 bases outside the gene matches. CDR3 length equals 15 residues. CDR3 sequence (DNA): TGTGCCAGCAGCCCCGGGACTAGCGGGAGCAGCGAGCAGTACTTC. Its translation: CASSPGTSGSSEQYF.

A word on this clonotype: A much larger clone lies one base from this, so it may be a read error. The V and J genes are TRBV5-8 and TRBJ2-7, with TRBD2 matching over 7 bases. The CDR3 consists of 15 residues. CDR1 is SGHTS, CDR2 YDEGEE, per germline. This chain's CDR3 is CASRLSRDYSNEQYF. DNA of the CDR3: TGTGCCAGCCGCTTGTCCCGGGACTATTCCAACGAGCAGTACTTC. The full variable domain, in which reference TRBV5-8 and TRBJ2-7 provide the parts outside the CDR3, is EAGVTQSPTHLIKTRGQQATLRCSPISGHTSVYWYQQALGLGLQFLLWYDEGEERNRGNFPPRFSGRQFPNYSSELNVNALELEDSALYLCASRLSRDYSNEQYFGPGTRLTVT.

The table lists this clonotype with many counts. CDR3 nucleotide sequence: TGTGCCAGCAGCCGAGGTAGCGGGGGGGTAGAGACCCAGTACTTC. Protein: CASSRGSGGVETQYF. The V call is TRBV7-2, the J call TRBJ2-5; 11 bases map to TRBD2. V shed 5 bases, J shed 4 bases, and the junction held 6 bases outside the gene matches. CDR3 length equals 15 residues. Germline V gene data show CDR1 as SGHTA and CDR2 as FQGNSA.

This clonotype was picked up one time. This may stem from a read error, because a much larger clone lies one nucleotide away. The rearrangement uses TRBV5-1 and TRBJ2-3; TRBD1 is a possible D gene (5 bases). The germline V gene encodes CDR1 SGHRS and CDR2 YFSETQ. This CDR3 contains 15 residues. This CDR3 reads CASSLGLEWTDTQYF. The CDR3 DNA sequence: TGTGCCAGCAGCTTGGGGCTTGAGTGGACAGATACGCAGTATTTT. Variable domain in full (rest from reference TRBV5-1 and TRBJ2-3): KAGVTQTPRYLIKTRGQQVTLSCSPISGHRSVSWYQQTPGQGLQFLFEYFSETQRNKGNFPGRFSGRQFSNSRSEMNVSTLELGDSALYLCASSLGLEWTDTQYFGPGTRLTVL.

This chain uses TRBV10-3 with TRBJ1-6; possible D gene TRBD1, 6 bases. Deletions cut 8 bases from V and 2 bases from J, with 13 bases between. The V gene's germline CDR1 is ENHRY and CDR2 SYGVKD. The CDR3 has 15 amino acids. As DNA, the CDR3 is TGTGCCATCTTCCGGGGGGGGCCCTATAATTCACCCCTCCACTTT. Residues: CAIFRGGPYNSPLHF.

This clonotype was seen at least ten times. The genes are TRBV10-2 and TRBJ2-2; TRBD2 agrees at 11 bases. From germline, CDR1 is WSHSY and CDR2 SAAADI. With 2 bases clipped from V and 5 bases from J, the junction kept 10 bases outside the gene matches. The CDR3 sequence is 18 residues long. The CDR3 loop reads CASSERPGLAASTGELFF. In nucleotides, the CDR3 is TGCGCCAGCAGTGAGCGTCCGGGACTAGCGGCTTCTACCGGGGAGCTGTTTTTT.

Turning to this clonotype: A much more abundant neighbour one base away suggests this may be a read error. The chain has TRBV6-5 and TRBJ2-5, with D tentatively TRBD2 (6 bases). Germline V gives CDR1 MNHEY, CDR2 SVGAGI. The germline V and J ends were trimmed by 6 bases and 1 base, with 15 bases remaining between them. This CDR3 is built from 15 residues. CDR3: CASSQRLVGQETQYF. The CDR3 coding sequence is TGTGCCAGCAGCCAACGACTAGTGGGCCAAGAGACCCAGTACTTC.

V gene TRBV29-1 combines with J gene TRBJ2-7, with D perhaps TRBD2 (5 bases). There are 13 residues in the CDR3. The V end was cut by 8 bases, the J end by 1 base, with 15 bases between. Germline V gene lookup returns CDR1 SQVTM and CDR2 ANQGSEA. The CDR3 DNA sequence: TGCAGCCCCGAGGGCGACCCTTCCTACGAGCAGTACTTC. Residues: CSPEGDPSYEQYF.

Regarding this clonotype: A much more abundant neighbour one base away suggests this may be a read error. CDR3 bases: TGCGCCAGCAGCCAACAACCGGGACGGGGGGCTTCTAGCTATAATTCACCCCTCCACTTT. Encoded protein: CASSQQPGRGASSYNSPLHF. The chain links TRBV4-1 to TRBJ1-6, with D tentatively TRBD1 (6 bases). The germline gives CDR1 MGHRA, CDR2 YSYEKL. This CDR3 has 20 residues. V was shortened by 2 bases and J by 3 bases, with 23 bases between the two germline ends.

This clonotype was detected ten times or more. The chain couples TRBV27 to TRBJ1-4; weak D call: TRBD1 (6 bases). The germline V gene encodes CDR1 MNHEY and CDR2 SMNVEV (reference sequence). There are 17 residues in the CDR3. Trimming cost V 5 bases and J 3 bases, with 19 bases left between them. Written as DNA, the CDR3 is TGTGCCAGCAGTCGAGACACCTCAGGGGTGGCTAATGAAAAACTGTTTTTT. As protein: CASSRDTSGVANEKLFF.

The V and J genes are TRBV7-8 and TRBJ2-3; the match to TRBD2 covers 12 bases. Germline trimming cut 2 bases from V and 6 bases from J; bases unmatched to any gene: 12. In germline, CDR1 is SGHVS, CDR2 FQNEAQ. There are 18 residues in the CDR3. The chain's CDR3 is CASSLSPRTSGIGDTQYF. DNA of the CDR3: TGTGCCAGCAGCTTATCCCCCCGGACTAGCGGGATTGGGGATACGCAGTATTTT. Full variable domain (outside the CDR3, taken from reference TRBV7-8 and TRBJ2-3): GAGVSQSPRYKVAKRGQDVALRCDPISGHVSLFWYQQALGQGPEFLTYFQNEAQLDKSGLPSDRFFAERPEGSVSTLKIQRTQQEDSAVYLCASSLSPRTSGIGDTQYFGPGTRLTVL.

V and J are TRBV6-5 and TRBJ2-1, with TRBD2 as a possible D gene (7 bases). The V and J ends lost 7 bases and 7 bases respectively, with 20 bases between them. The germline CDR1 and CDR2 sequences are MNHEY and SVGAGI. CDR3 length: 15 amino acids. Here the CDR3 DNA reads TGTGCCAGCAACCTAGGGGGAGGGTCATGGAATGAGCAGTTCTTC. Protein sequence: CASNLGGGSWNEQFF.

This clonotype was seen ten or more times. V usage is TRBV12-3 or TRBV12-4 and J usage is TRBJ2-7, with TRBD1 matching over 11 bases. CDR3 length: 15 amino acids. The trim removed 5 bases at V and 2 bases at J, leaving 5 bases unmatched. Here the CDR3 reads CASSSPGQGAYEQYF. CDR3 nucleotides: TGTGCCAGCAGTAGCCCGGGACAGGGGGCCTACGAGCAGTACTTC.

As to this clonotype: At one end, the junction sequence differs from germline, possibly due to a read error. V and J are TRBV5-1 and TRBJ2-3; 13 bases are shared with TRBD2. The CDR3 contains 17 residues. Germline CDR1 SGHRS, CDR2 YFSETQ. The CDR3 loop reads CVSSRLTSGGRTDTQYF. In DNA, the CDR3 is TGCGTCAGCAGCCGATTGACTAGCGGGGGGCGCACAGATACGCAGTATTTT.

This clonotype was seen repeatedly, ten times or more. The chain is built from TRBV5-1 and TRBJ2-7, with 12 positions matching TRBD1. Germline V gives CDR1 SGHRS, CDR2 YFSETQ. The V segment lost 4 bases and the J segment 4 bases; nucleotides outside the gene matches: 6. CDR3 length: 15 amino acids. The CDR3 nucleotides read TGCGCCAGCAGCGACCGGGACAGGGGGCTTTACGAGCAGTACTTC. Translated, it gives CASSDRDRGLYEQYF. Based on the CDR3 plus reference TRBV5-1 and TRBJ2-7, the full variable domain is KAGVTQTPRYLIKTRGQQVTLSCSPISGHRSVSWYQQTPGQGLQFLFEYFSETQRNKGNFPGRFSGRQFSNSRSEMNVSTLELGDSALYLCASSDRDRGLYEQYFGPGTRLTVT.

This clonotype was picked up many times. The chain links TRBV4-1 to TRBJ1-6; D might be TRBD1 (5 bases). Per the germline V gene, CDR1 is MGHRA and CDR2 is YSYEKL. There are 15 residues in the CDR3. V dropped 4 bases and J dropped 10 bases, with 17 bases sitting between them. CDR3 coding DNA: TGCGCCAGCAGCCCTTTAGGCAGGGCTGGCTCACCCCTCCACTTT. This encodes CASSPLGRAGSPLHF.

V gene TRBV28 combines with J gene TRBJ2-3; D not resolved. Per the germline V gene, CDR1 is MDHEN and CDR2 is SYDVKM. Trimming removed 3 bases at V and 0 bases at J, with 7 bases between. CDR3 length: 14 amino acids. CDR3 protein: CASSLPVSTDTQYF. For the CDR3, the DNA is TGTGCCAGCAGTTTGCCTGTGAGCACAGATACGCAGTATTTT.

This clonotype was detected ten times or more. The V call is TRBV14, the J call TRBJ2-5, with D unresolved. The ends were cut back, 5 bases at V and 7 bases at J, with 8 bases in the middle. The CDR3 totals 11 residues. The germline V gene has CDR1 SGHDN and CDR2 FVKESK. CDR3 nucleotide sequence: TGTGCCAGCAGCGCCGGAGTGACCCAGTACTTC. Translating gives CASSAGVTQYF.

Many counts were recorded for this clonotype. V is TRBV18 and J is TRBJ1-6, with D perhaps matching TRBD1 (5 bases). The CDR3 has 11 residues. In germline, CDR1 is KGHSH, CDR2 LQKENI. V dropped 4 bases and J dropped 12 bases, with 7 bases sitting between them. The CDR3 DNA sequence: TGTGCCAGCTCACTCCAGGGACCCCTCCACTTT. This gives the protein CASSLQGPLHF.

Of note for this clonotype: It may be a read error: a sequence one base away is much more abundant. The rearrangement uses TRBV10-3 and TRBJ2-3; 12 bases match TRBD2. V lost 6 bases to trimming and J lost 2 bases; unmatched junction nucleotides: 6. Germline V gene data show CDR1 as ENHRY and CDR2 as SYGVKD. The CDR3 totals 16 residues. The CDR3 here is CAIRATSGGTTDTQYF. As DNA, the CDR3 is TGTGCCATCAGGGCCACTAGCGGGGGGACCACAGATACGCAGTATTTT.

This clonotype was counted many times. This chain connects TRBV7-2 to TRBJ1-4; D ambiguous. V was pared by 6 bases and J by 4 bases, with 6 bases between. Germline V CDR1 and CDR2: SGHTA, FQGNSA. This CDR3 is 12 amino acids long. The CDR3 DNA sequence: TGTGCCAGCAGTTTCAGTAATGAAAAACTGTTTTTT. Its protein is CASSFSNEKLFF.

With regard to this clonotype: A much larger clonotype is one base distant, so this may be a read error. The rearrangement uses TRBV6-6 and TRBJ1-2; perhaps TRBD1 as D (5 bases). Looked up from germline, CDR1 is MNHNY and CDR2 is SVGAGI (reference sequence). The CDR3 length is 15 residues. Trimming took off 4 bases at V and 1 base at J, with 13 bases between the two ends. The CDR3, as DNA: TGTGCCAGCAGTTCACGACAGAACCGTAACTATGGCTACACCTTC. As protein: CASSSRQNRNYGYTF.

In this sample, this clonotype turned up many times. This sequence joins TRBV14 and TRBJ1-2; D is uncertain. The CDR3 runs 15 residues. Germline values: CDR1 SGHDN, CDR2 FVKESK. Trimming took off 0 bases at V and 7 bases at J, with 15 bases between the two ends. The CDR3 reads CASSQEVKGLGGYTF. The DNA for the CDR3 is TGTGCCAGCAGCCAAGAAGTGAAGGGTCTTGGTGGCTACACCTTC.

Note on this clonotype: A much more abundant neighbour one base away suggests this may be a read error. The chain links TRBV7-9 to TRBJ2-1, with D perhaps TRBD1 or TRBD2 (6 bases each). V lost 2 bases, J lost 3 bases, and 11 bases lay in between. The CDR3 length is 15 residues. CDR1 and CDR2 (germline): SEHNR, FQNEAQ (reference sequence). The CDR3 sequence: CASSLSGGCYNEQFF. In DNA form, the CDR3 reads TGTGCCAGCAGCTTATCCGGGGGCTGCTACAATGAGCAGTTCTTC.

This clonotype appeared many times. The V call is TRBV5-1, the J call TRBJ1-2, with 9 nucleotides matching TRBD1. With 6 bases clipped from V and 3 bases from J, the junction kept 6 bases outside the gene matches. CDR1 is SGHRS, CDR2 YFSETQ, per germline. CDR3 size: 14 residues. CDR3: CASTEDRGYYGYTF. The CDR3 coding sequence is TGCGCCAGCACCGAGGACAGGGGATACTATGGCTACACCTTC.

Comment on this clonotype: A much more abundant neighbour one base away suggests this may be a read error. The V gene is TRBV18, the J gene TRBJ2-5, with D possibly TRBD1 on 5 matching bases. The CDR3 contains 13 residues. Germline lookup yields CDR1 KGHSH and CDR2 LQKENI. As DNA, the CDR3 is TGTACCAGCTCACCTCTGGACAAAGAGACCCAGTACTTC. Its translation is CTSSPLDKETQYF.

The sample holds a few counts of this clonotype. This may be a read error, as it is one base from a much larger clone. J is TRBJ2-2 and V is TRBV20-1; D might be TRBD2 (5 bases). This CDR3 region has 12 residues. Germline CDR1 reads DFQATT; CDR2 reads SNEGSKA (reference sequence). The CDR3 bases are TGCAGTGCTAGAGAGACCACCGGGGAGCCGTTTTTT. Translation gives CSARETTGEPFF.

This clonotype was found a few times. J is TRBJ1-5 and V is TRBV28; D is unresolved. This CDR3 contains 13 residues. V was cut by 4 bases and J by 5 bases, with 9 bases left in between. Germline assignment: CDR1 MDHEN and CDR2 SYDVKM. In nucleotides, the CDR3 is TGTGCCAGCAGTTCGGGCGCGCATCAGCCCCAGCATTTT. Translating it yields CASSSGAHQPQHF.